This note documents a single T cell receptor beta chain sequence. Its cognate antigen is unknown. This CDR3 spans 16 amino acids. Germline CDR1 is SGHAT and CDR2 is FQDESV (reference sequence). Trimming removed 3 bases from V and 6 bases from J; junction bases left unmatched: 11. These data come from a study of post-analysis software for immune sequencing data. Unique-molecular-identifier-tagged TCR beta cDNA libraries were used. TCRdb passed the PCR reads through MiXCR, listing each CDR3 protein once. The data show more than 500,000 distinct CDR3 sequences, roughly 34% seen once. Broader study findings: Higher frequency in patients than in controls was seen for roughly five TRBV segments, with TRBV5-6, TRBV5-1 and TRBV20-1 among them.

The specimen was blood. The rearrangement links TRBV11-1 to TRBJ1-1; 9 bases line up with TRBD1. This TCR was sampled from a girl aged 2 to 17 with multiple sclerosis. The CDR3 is CASSLVGDRGFSEAFF. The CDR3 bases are TGTGCCAGCAGCTTGGTCGGAGACAGGGGGTTCTCTGAAGCTTTCTTT.